The entry below describes one T cell receptor beta chain. The antigen is not known. RNA transcripts yielded amplified TCR beta CDR3 regions. Carried out on the TCR CDR3, a first-round RT-PCR used the HTBI primer set. A single record per CDR3 protein comes from TCRdb applying MiXCR to the multiplex PCR reads. The data hold around 260,000 distinct CDR3 sequences, with less than 30% observed a single time. The data were obtained in a study of T cells in Graves' hyperthyroidism and ophthalmopathy. Study-level results: The model predicted ophthalmopathy a median roughly 6.3 months before onset.

Trimming pared 8 bases from V and 2 bases from J, leaving 13 bases between. The germline CDR1 and CDR2 sequences are MDHEN and SYDVKM. There are 13 residues in the CDR3. The chain uses TRBV28 and TRBJ2-7; D might be TRBD2 (5 bases). Sequencing was performed on blood. The sequence was collected from a man aged 35-49 years with Graves' hyperthyroidism that later progressed to Graves' ophthalmopathy. In nucleotides, the CDR3 is TGTGCCAGCCTAGGACCGGGGACCTACGAGCAGTACTTC. Encoded protein: CASLGPGTYEQYF.